This entry lists 21 T cell receptor beta chains sequenced from one sample in a study of glioma-infiltrating T cells. The iRepertoire nested amplicon-rescue multiplex PCR amplified TCR alpha and beta CDR3s from RNA. TCRdb used MiXCR to reprocess the multiplex PCR reads, holding one entry per CDR3 protein. The sample has under 200,000 distinct CDR3 sequences, around 40% seen once. Sequenced sample: glioma tissue, nonneoplastic brain tissue, or PBMCs (not recorded which). The receptors originated from a human donor with low-grade glioma or glioblastoma, undergoing nonglioma brain surgery, or in good health (not recorded which).

About this clonotype: This may be a read error, as it is one base from a much larger clone. The gene calls are TRBV20-1 and TRBJ2-1; the match to TRBD1 covers 8 bases. The closer fit of TRBJ2-7 to the DNA end suggests the J call may be wrong. Germline CDR1 reads DFQATT; CDR2 reads SNEGSKA (reference sequence). CDR3 length: 15 residues. CDR3 amino acids: CSSRDQRSGGLEQYF. CDR3 in DNA: TGCAGTTCCCGAGACCAGCGGTCAGGGGGCCTTGAGCAGTACTTC.

A word on this clonotype: This may arise from a read error, as a much more abundant clone is one base away. This chain links TRBV20-1 with TRBJ2-1; 7 bases map to TRBD2. The CDR3 totals 16 residues. After removal of 4 bases from V and 5 bases from J, the junction contained 14 bases not matched to a gene. The germline CDR1 and CDR2 sequences are DFQATT and SNEGSKA (reference sequence). CDR3 sequence: CSAIPLTGREDNEQFF. The CDR3 coding sequence is TGCAGTGCTATACCCTTGACTGGCCGGGAGGACAATGAGCAGTTCTTC.

This clonotype was seen many times. The chain uses TRBV25-1 and TRBJ2-3; 8 nucleotides agree with TRBD2. Per the germline V gene, CDR1 is MGHDK and CDR2 is SYGVNS. Trimming removed 9 bases from V and 4 bases from J; junction bases left unmatched: 6. The CDR3 length is 13 residues. CDR3 sequence: CASSGNSPDTQYF. Written as DNA, the CDR3 is TGTGCCAGTAGCGGGAACAGCCCAGATACGCAGTATTTT.

This clonotype has a handful of counts. V is TRBV9 and J is TRBJ2-1; D remains ambiguous. This CDR3 comprises 17 residues. The germline V and J ends were trimmed by 3 bases and 0 bases, with 16 bases remaining between them. CDR1 SGDLS and CDR2 YYNGEE come from the germline V gene. The DNA of the CDR3 is TGTGCCAGCAGCGGGGATTTTGTGGGTTCCTCCTACAATGAGCAGTTCTTC. Its translation: CASSGDFVGSSYNEQFF.

This clonotype has at least ten counts. The chain recombines TRBV10-2 with TRBJ2-3; tentative D call: TRBD2 (5 bases). The V end was cut by 6 bases, the J end by 1 base, with 8 bases between. The germline gives CDR1 WSHSY, CDR2 SAAADI. This CDR3 region has 13 residues. CDR3 in DNA: TGCGCCAGCAGGCTGCGGGGCACAGATACGCAGTATTTT. Protein: CASRLRGTDTQYF.

This clonotype was found a few times. This chain connects TRBV18 to TRBJ2-7; a weak D match, TRBD2 (5 bases). Trimming shortened V by 2 bases and J by 3 bases, and 11 bases separated the two germline ends. The length of the CDR3 is 14 residues. Germline values: CDR1 KGHSH, CDR2 LQKENI. The CDR3 loop is CASSPDYARYEQYF. The CDR3 coding sequence is TGTGCCAGCTCACCAGACTACGCCCGCTACGAGCAGTACTTC.

This clonotype is medium-sized. The chain carries TRBV3-1 and TRBJ2-7; no clear D. There are 13 residues in the CDR3. V lost 2 bases to trimming and J lost 5 bases, with 10 bases between them. Germline V gene data show CDR1 as LGHDT and CDR2 as YNNKEL (reference sequence). The CDR3 here is CASSQIGRDEQYF. The CDR3 DNA is TGTGCCAGCAGCCAAATCGGTCGGGACGAGCAGTACTTC.

This clonotype has a single count. One base away lies a much larger clone, so this may be a sequencing read error. The chain recombines TRBV20-1 with TRBJ2-7; 11 bases fit TRBD2. CDR1 and CDR2 from the germline V gene are DFQATT and SNEGSKA (reference sequence). This CDR3 region has 17 residues. With 2 bases clipped from V and 7 bases from J, the junction kept 16 bases outside the gene matches. The CDR3, as DNA: TGCAGTGCTAGATCGAACCGGGGACTAGCGGACTACAATGAGCAGTACTTC. Protein product: CSARSNRGLADYNEQYF.

To note about this clonotype: Given a much more abundant clone one base away, this may be a read error. CDR3 amino acids: CSVDNPDNNTEAFF. The CDR3 region has the DNA TGCAGCGTTGATAATCCGGACAATAACACTGAAGCTTTCTTT. The rearrangement links TRBV29-1 to TRBJ1-1, with D perhaps matching TRBD1 (5 bases). The V end lost 3 bases, the J end lost 2 bases, and 13 bases lay between the germline ends. CDR1 is SQVTM and CDR2 is ANQGSEA in the germline V gene. CDR3 length: 14 amino acids.

This clonotype came up many times. The rearrangement joins TRBV25-1 to TRBJ2-5; the D gene is possibly TRBD1 (5 bases). The germline CDR1 and CDR2 sequences are MGHDK and SYGVNS. V lost 2 bases and J lost 3, with 16 bases in between. CDR3 length equals 16 residues. The CDR3 DNA sequence: TGTGCCAGCAGTGAAGGTACTCGAAGGGGCGAAGAGACCCAGTACTTC. It translates to CASSEGTRRGEETQYF.

With regard to this clonotype: A read error is possible here, since a much larger clone lies one base away. No conserved phenylalanine or tryptophan ends this CDR3, so it is likely a read error. The V call is TRBV7-6, the J call TRBJ2-7; no clear D gene. V lost 5 bases and J lost 5, with 10 bases in between. Germline values: CDR1 SGHVS, CDR2 FNYEAQ. The length of the CDR3 is 12 residues. DNA for the CDR3: TGTGCCAGCAGCCCTTCCCAAGACGAGCAGTACTTA. The encoded protein is CASSPSQDEQYL.

The chain combines TRBV12-5 with TRBJ2-1, with 7 bases aligning to TRBD1. Looked up from germline, CDR1 is LGHNT and CDR2 is FRNRAP. V dropped 5 bases and J dropped 7; count of bases not matched to a gene: 2. The CDR3 runs to 12 residues. The CDR3 DNA sequence: TGTGCTAGTGGTGGGGGACAGAATGAGCAGTTCTTC. This gives the protein CASGGGQNEQFF.

This clonotype has just one count. V usage is TRBV5-4 and J usage is TRBJ2-1, with D maybe TRBD2 (6 bases). This CDR3 region has 15 residues. Germline CDR1 reads SGHNT; CDR2 reads YYREEE (reference sequence). This chain's CDR3 is CVSSFRPRGSDEQFF. The CDR3 coding sequence is TGTGTTAGCAGCTTCCGTCCCCGGGGGTCGGATGAGCAGTTCTTC.

This clonotype has a handful of counts. The conserved final phenylalanine or tryptophan is absent from the CDR3, which likely points to a read error. The V call is TRBV27, the J call TRBJ1-2; tentatively, D is TRBD1 (6 bases). This CDR3 has 14 residues. V lost 2 bases and J lost 7, with 14 bases in between. Germline lookup yields CDR1 MNHEY and CDR2 SMNVEV (reference sequence). The CDR3 bases are TGTGCCAGCAGTTTAAGGGGAGGGGGGACTGGCTACACCCTC. This encodes CASSLRGGGTGYTL.

This clonotype has just a few counts. Mismatch with germline at one junction end may stem from a read error. This chain connects TRBV28 to TRBJ2-2, with D perhaps given as TRBD1 or TRBD2 (6 bases each). CDR3 length equals 16 residues. CDR1 and CDR2 (germline): MDHEN, SYDVKM. CDR3 bases: TGTGGCAGCTCACCTCAAGGGGGACTGTACACCGGGGAGCTGTTTTTT. Protein sequence: CGSSPQGGLYTGELFF. Drawing the rest from reference TRBV28 and TRBJ2-2, the complete variable domain is DVKVTQSSRYLVKRTGEKVFLECVQDMDHENMFWYRQDPGLGLRLIYFSYDVKMKEKGDIPEGYSVSREKKERFSLILESASTNQTSMYLCGSSPQGGLYTGELFFGEGSRLTVL.

V is TRBV19 and J is TRBJ2-7; 11 bases align to TRBD1. Per germline, CDR1 LNHDA and CDR2 SQIVND (reference sequence). Losses at the gene ends were 6 bases for V and 4 bases for J; bases not matched to a gene: 8. The length of the CDR3 is 15 residues. The CDR3 spells CASRTGTGGSYEQYF. In DNA, the CDR3 is TGTGCCAGTAGGACCGGGACAGGGGGTTCTTACGAGCAGTACTTC.

Of note for this clonotype: This clone may be a read error of a much larger clone one base away. The CDR3 here is CASSSGRLGNTIYF. As DNA, the CDR3 is TGTGCCAGCAGTTCCGGGAGATTAGGGAACACCATATATTTT. The chain uses TRBV12-3 or TRBV12-4 and TRBJ1-3, with D uncertain. The CDR3 runs 14 residues. The ends were cut back, 4 bases at V and 7 bases at J, with 14 bases in the middle.

About this clonotype: No DNA is shown, since the ends of the CDR3 on it are uncertain; the CDR3 is the one TCRdb lists. V gene TRBV28 combines with J gene TRBJ2-1; the table names TRBD1, a call not compared with the DNA. The CDR3 length is 16 residues, termini included. Germline-derived CDR1 and CDR2 are MDHEN and SYDVKM. CDR3 sequence reads: CASSSSGGEDVAEQLF.

On this clonotype: It may be a read error: a sequence one base away is much more abundant. The chain has TRBV28 and TRBJ2-7, with D uncertain. This CDR3 is 13 amino acids long. In germline, CDR1 is MDHEN, CDR2 SYDVKM. The CDR3: CSSSSSSSDEQYF. CDR3 bases: TGTTCCAGCAGTTCTTCCTCATCTGACGAGCAGTACTTC. The whole variable domain, filled in from reference TRBV28 and TRBJ2-7, reads DVKVTQSSRYLVKRTGEKVFLECVQDMDHENMFWYRQDPGLGLRLIYFSYDVKMKEKGDIPEGYSVSREKKERFSLILESASTNQTSMYLCSSSSSSSDEQYFGPGTRLTVT.

This clonotype appeared once. A single base separates this from a much larger clone, so it may be a read error. The chain uses TRBV28 and TRBJ1-5; 7 bases line up with TRBD1. This CDR3 has 15 residues. Germline loops: CDR1 MDHEN, CDR2 SYDVKM. The CDR3: CVSSFLTGISQPQHF. The CDR3, as DNA: TGTGTCAGCAGTTTTTTGACAGGGATAAGTCAGCCCCAGCATTTT.

This clonotype was found a few times. The chain joins TRBV5-4 to TRBJ1-1; D unresolved. Germline loops: CDR1 SGHNT, CDR2 YYREEE (reference sequence). The CDR3 consists of 13 residues. Trimming removed 0 bases from V and 5 bases from J, with 8 bases in between. The chain's CDR3 is CASSLGPETEAFF. CDR3 coding DNA: TGTGCCAGCAGCTTGGGGCCAGAGACTGAAGCTTTCTTT.